What follows are 2 T cell receptor beta chains derived from one specimen sequenced in a study of vaccination and CD4 T cells after COVID-19. Cultured CD4+ T-cell DNA underwent Oncomine TCR Beta short-read sequencing. TCRdb reanalysed the PCR reads using MiXCR and keeps one entry per CDR3 protein. The table records some 10,000 distinct CDR3 sequences, over 45% of them present only once. Treatment of the sample: approximately nine-day PBMC culture with coronavirus spike peptide pools or control peptides (ViraFEST assay). Unexposed donor CD4+ T cells predated the COVID-19 pandemic, collected 2011-2018. The antigens for these receptors are not known. The sequenced sample was CD4+ T cells from blood, cultured in vitro. The receptors originated from a human donor in good health.

This clonotype came up a few times. V and J are TRBV6-2 or TRBV6-3 and TRBJ2-5; TRBD2 might be the D (6 bases). Germline values: CDR1 MNHEY, CDR2 SVGEGT. The CDR3 is made up of 17 amino acids. With 0 bases removed from V and 5 bases from J, the gap between germline ends came to 19 bases. CDR3 DNA sequence: TGTGCCAGCAGTTACTCGTCGTTGACTAGGGTTGATGAGACCCAGTACTTC. Its protein product is CASSYSSLTRVDETQYF.

This clonotype was seen a few times. The J gene is TRBJ1-2, the V gene TRBV7-2, with D tentatively TRBD1 (6 bases). Germline V gene lookup returns CDR1 SGHTA and CDR2 FQGNSA. The CDR3 length is 14 residues. The ends were cut back, 6 bases at V and 5 bases at J, with 16 bases in the middle. This CDR3 is CASSQPRQEYGYTF. In DNA form, the CDR3 reads TGTGCCAGCAGTCAACCAAGACAGGAGTATGGCTACACCTTC.